This T cell receptor (beta chain) stems from a study of blood T cell repertoires in COVID-19 (dated by TCRdb to the early 2020s). Background on the whole study: Samples from collaborators originated in the United States, Italy and Spain and spanned both the acute and convalescent phases of COVID-19. The material from the prospective study consisted of cDNA or gDNA derived from T cells, B-cell-depleted T cells, or PBMCs. The repertoires were made available in a free public database intended to serve as a resource for research on the immune response to SARS-CoV-2. Samples came from the ongoing ImmuneRACE study (first 160 participants) plus 1,254 subjects from 6 global collaborators. Where HLA class I and class II types were available, the types were taken from metadata supplied by the sample provider, not from assay-based typing. Subjects who had been exposed to COVID-19, were actively infected with it, or had recovered from it provided the deeply sampled blood TCRbeta repertoires that made up the dataset. Sample metadata almost always included a de-identified subject ID, COVID-19 status, age in years and sex. General study outcomes and caveats: How much clinical and demographic metadata was included differed by source and by participant, and the metadata was provided uncurated.

The germline V gene provides CDR1 KGHDR and CDR2 SFDVKD. V drops 3 bases and J drops 4 bases, leaving 9 bases in between. The CDR3 has 13 amino acids, counting the end cysteine and phenylalanine. The only DNA kept is the CDR3, 39 bases in frame from the first base. Notes on this clone: No antigen is known for it. No base quality values were provided; no much bigger clone lies one nucleotide off.

The immunoSEQ Assay, a bias-controlled multiplex PCR, was used to amplify TCRbeta CDR3 regions from genomic DNA. The published analysis was carried out like this. The number of nucleated cells in each sample was estimated by amplification of reference gene primers within the assay. To quantify the absolute abundance of each unique TCRbeta CDR3 rearrangement, sequence reads were collapsed and filtered. Productive Simpson clonality was computed per sample as the square root of Simpson's diversity index over productive rearrangements. As stored in TCRdb, this immuneACCESS dataset retains in-frame rearrangements with V and J assigned. A fraction of the clones does not appear; measured against another copy, unresolved V genes explain less than half of the discrepancy, and the remainder lacks a known reason. V and J calls and clone size are copied from that table; D and trimming were computed from the DNA. The sample table lists about 200,000 clones, 89% of them with a count of one. The ten largest account for 3% to 4% of the sample.

Participants in the prospective study were aged roughly 18 to 100 years, lived in 20 to 30 United States geographic areas, and enrolled through a virtual design. In the prospective study, participants were assigned to cohorts based on the clinical history participants reported in a screening survey and a study questionnaire. Mobile phlebotomists in the prospective study collected whole blood, serum and a nasopharyngeal or oropharyngeal swab from every participant. Over a 2-month period, participants in the prospective study had the option of providing additional blood draws and questionnaires. Before DNA extraction, prospective study blood samples were shipped either frozen or at room temperature.

The chain joins TRBV24-1 to TRBJ2-7; TRBD2 is a possible D gene, resting on 6 matching bases. Sequenced: PBMCs or T cells enriched from blood (not recorded which). The clonotype comes from a woman aged 30 to 39 with acute COVID-19. The encoded CDR3 is CATSDPGDYEQYF. Here is the DNA: TGTGCCACCAGTGATCCGGGGGATTACGAGCAGTACTTC.